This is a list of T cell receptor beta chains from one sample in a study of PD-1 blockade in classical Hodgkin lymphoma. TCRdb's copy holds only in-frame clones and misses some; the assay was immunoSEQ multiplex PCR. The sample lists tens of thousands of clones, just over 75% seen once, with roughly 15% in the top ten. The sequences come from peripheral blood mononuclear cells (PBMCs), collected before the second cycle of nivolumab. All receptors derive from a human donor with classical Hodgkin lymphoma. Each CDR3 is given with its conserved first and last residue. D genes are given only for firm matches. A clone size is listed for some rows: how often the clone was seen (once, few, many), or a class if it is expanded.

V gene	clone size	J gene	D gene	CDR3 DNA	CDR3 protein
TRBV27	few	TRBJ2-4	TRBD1	TGTGCCAGCAGTTTATTCGGGACAGAAAACATTCAGTACTTC	CASSLFGTENIQYF
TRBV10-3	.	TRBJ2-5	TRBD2	TGTGCCATCAGTGAGGGAGCGGGGGGTCCGGGGTACCAAGAGACCCAGTACTTC	CAISEGAGGPGYQETQYF
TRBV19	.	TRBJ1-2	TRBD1	TGTGCCAGTAGTACCAGACAGGGATGGTATGGCTACACCTTC	CASSTRQGWYGYTF
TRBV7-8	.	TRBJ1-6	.	TGTGCCAGCAGCTTAGAACACTTATATAATTCACCCCTCCACTTT	CASSLEHLYNSPLHF
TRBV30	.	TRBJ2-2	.	TGTGCCAGTTCTGGAACCACGAACACCGGGGAGCTGTTTTTT	CASSGTTNTGELFF
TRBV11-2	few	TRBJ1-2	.	TGTGCCAGCAGCTTAGAACGCAGGCTAAACTATGGCTACACCTTC	CASSLERRLNYGYTF
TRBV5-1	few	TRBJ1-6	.	TGCGCCAGCAATATTTATGCTAGTGGCCTCCACTTT	CASNIYASGLHF
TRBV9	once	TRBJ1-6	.	TGTGCCAGCAGCGAGACAGTAAATAATTCACCCCTCCACTTT	CASSETVNNSPLHF
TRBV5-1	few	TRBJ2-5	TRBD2	TGCGCCAGCAGCTTGAGCGGGGGGGTAGAGGAGACCCAGTACTTC	CASSLSGGVEETQYF
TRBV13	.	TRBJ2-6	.	TGTGCCAGCAGCTTAGTAGAGGGGGACGACGTCCTGACTTTC	CASSLVEGDDVLTF
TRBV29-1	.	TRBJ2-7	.	TGCAGCGGGCAGGCCTACTACGAGCAGTACTTC	CSGQAYYEQYF
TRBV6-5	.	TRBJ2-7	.	TGTGCCAGCAGTTGGCTCCGGGGCTCTAGCTCCTACGAGCAGTACTTC	CASSWLRGSSSYEQYF
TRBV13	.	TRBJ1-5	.	TGTGCCAGCAGCTGGCTCGAGGGGGAAGGAAAGCAGCCCCAGCATTTT	CASSWLEGEGKQPQHF
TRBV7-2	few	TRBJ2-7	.	TGTGCCACCTCCCTCTACGAGCAGTACTTC	CATSLYEQYF
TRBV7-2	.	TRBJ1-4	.	TGTGCCAGCAGCTTACTGGGCCGGGGGGAAAAACTGTTTTTT	CASSLLGRGEKLFF